The rows below give T cell receptor beta chains drawn from one sample of a study of OX40 agonist ivuxolimab in advanced cancers. Measured with immunoSEQ multiplex PCR; TCRdb has only the in-frame clones, and not every one. The data show roughly 100,000 clones, with 87% seen just once and around 1.5% held by the top ten. Sequences were derived from CD4+ or CD8+ T cells sorted from blood, sampled in a trial of the OX40 agonist ivuxolimab. The receptors originated from an adult with an advanced solid tumor such as melanoma, head and neck, liver or kidney cancer. CDR3s include the opening cysteine and the closing phenylalanine or tryptophan. Fields, in order: D gene, V gene, J gene, clone size, CDR3 DNA, CDR3 protein. A D gene is named only where the DNA matches it firmly. The size entry is marked missing in some rows and otherwise reads once, few, many or a size class.

>-|TRBV5-1|TRBJ2-5|-
TGCGCCAGCAGCTCCCAAGAGACCCAGTACTTC
CASSSQETQYF
>-|TRBV5-1|TRBJ2-7|-
TGCGCCAGCAGCAGGTCTAGCGACTCCTACGAGCAGTACTTC
CASSRSSDSYEQYF
>TRBD1|TRBV5-8|TRBJ1-2|-
TGTGCCAGCAGCTTGAGGCAGGGGGCTAACTATGGCTACACCTTC
CASSLRQGANYGYTF
>-|TRBV7-6|TRBJ2-5|-
TGTGCCAGCAGCTTAGCGCTGCGGGAGACCCAGTACTTC
CASSLALRETQYF
>-|TRBV25-1|TRBJ1-2|-
TGTGCCAGCAGTGGCTCCCAGGGGAACTATGGCTACACCTTC
CASSGSQGNYGYTF
>TRBD1|TRBV5-6|TRBJ2-5|-
TGTGCCAGCAGCTCCAGGGGGCTGCAAGAGACCCAGTACTTC
CASSSRGLQETQYF
>-|TRBV19|TRBJ1-1|-
TGTGCCAGTAGATACGGAAACACTGAAGCTTTCTTT
CASRYGNTEAFF
>TRBD1|TRBV5-8|TRBJ2-1|-
TGTGCCAGCAGCTTGTTCACCGGGACAGGGAGCTACAATGAGCAGTTCTTC
CASSLFTGTGSYNEQFF
>-|TRBV6-5|TRBJ1-1|-
TGTGCCAGCAGTTCAAGGACGGGGAACACTGAAGCTTTCTTT
CASSSRTGNTEAFF
>-|TRBV9|TRBJ1-3|-
TGTGCCAGCAGCTCAGGGGATATCGGAAACACCATATATTTT
CASSSGDIGNTIYF
>-|TRBV4-3|TRBJ2-3|-
TGCGCCAGCAGCCAAGAGCCGGCCCAAAATACGCAGTATTTT
CASSQEPAQNTQYF
>-|TRBV9|TRBJ2-3|-
TGTGCCAGCAGCCCCTTGGACAGCTTCACAGATACGCAGTATTTT
CASSPLDSFTDTQYF
>-|TRBV19|TRBJ1-4|-
TGTGCCAGTAGTAGGACCGCAACTAATGAAAAACTGTTTTTT
CASSRTATNEKLFF
>-|TRBV6-1|TRBJ2-1|-
TGTGCCAGCAGTGAAGCCGGGCTTCTGTACGGCAATGAGCAGTTCTTC
CASSEAGLLYGNEQFF
>TRBD1|TRBV30|TRBJ1-6|-
TGTGCCTCCACAGGGGTTACCAATTCACCCCTCCACTTT
CASTGVTNSPLHF
>-|TRBV7-2|TRBJ2-1|once
TGTGCCAGCAGCTATCAAAAGAGCTCCTACAATGAGCAGTTCTTC
CASSYQKSSYNEQFF
>-|TRBV27|TRBJ2-6|-
TGTGCCAGCAGTTTAAAGGCAGGGGGAGGCTCTGGGGCCAACGTCCTGACTTTC
CASSLKAGGGSGANVLTF
>-|TRBV5-4|TRBJ2-5|-
TGTGCCAGCAGCTTGGGGGGGCGGGAACCAAAAGAGACCCAGTACTTC
CASSLGGREPKETQYF
>TRBD1|TRBV7-7|TRBJ2-1|-
TGTGCCAGCAGCTCGGACAGGCGGGCAGTCGAGCAGTTCTTC
CASSSDRRAVEQFF
>-|TRBV5-1|TRBJ2-1|-
TGCGCCAGCAGCTTGTTAGGGACAACGAACAATGAGCAGTTCTTC
CASSLLGTTNNEQFF
>-|TRBV7-2|TRBJ2-1|-
TGTGCCAGCAGCGTTAATCCAGGAATATCCTACAATGAGCAGTTCTTC
CASSVNPGISYNEQFF
>-|TRBV2|TRBJ2-4|-
TGTGCCAGCAGACACAGGGAGGCCAAAAACATTCAGTACTTC
CASRHREAKNIQYF
>TRBD2|TRBV29-1|TRBJ2-1|-
TGCAGCGTTGGACTAGCCAATGAGCAGTTCTTC
CSVGLANEQFF
>-|TRBV7-9|TRBJ2-2|-
TGTGCCAGCAGCGGACCCACCGGGGAGCTGTTTTTT
CASSGPTGELFF
>-|TRBV18|TRBJ1-1|-
TGTGCCAGCTCACCCCCGAACACTGAAGCTTTCTTT
CASSPPNTEAFF
>-|TRBV6-5|TRBJ2-4|-
TGTGCCAGCAGTCGTGAAGCCAAAAACATTCAGTACTTC
CASSREAKNIQYF
>-|TRBV19|TRBJ1-5|-
TGTGCCAGTAGTTTTCGGGACAGCAATCAGCCCCAGCATTTT
CASSFRDSNQPQHF
>-|TRBV10-3|TRBJ2-1|-
TGTGCCATCAGCCGGGACATATACAATGAGCAGTTCTTC
CAISRDIYNEQFF
>TRBD2|TRBV4-2|TRBJ2-3|-
TGTGCCAGCAGCCCTAACGGGGGGGCTAGCACAGATACGCAGTATTTT
CASSPNGGASTDTQYF
>-|TRBV29-1|TRBJ1-1|-
TGCAGCGTAGGACGGGGGGACGGAACTGAAGCTTTCTTT
CSVGRGDGTEAFF
>-|TRBV28|TRBJ1-5|-
TGTGCCAGCAGTTTCGAGGGTTATAGCAATCAGCCCCAGCATTTT
CASSFEGYSNQPQHF
>-|TRBV6-1|TRBJ1-4|-
TGTGCCAGCAGTGGACGGTCTAACCTAGAAAAACTGTTTTTT
CASSGRSNLEKLFF
>-|TRBV6-1|TRBJ1-5|-
TGTGCCAGCAGGGGGATGGGGTTGGGCAATCAGCCCCAGCATTTT
CASRGMGLGNQPQHF
>-|TRBV11-2|TRBJ2-3|once
TGTGCCAGCAGCTTACCAGACTTATTAGATACGCAGTATTTT
CASSLPDLLDTQYF
>-|TRBV18|TRBJ2-6|-
TGTGCCAGCTCACCAGGGACACCTTTTATCTCTGGGGCCAACGTCCTGACTTTC
CASSPGTPFISGANVLTF
>-|TRBV14|TRBJ2-1|-
TGTGCCAGCAGCCAAGCGCGGACCGGGGAGCAGTTCTTC
CASSQARTGEQFF
>-|TRBV6-6|TRBJ2-3|-
TGTGCCAGCAGGCTCACAGATACGCAGTATTTT
CASRLTDTQYF
>-|TRBV12-2|TRBJ2-1|-
TGTGCAAGTCGCCCCGTCCGGGGGCTAGCAGAGATTTACAATGAGCAGTTCTTC
CASRPVRGLAEIYNEQFF
>TRBD2|TRBV5-6|TRBJ2-1|-
TGTGCCAGCAGCCAGCTTACTAGCGGGAGCTACAATGAGCAGTTCTTC
CASSQLTSGSYNEQFF
>-|TRBV7-2|TRBJ2-3|-
TGTGCCAGCAGCTTATTACGGAGCACAGATACGCAGTATTTT
CASSLLRSTDTQYF
>-|TRBV7-9|TRBJ2-7|-
TGTGCCAGCAGCTTAGAACTAGTTACCTACGAGCAGTACTTC
CASSLELVTYEQYF
>-|TRBV6-5|TRBJ2-1|-
TGTGCCAGCAGTTACTGGGCTAGGGGGTCGAATGAGCAGTTCTTC
CASSYWARGSNEQFF
>TRBD1|TRBV19|TRBJ2-6|-
TGTGCCAGTAGAACAGGGGGCGCTGGGGCCAACGTCCTGACTTTC
CASRTGGAGANVLTF
>-|TRBV19|TRBJ1-4|-
TGTGCCAGTAGACAGGACGAAAAACTGTTTTTT
CASRQDEKLFF
>-|TRBV4-3|TRBJ1-6|-
TGCGCCAGCAGCCTTCGGACCCTTAGCTCCTATAATTCACCCCTCCACTTT
CASSLRTLSSYNSPLHF
>-|TRBV30|TRBJ2-2|-
TGTGCCTGGGTCGGACGGGGGCTGGGCGGGGAGCTGTTTTTT
CAWVGRGLGGELFF
>-|TRBV15|TRBJ2-1|-
TGTGCCACCAGCAGGAGGCAGCCGTATACCAATGAGCAGTTCTTC
CATSRRQPYTNEQFF
>-|TRBV6-5|TRBJ2-7|-
TGTGCCAGCAGATCCTACGAGCAGTACTTC
CASRSYEQYF
>TRBD2|TRBV5-5|TRBJ2-5|-
TGCGCCAGCAGCTCACTAGCGGGCCAAGAGACCCAGTACTTC
CASSSLAGQETQYF
>TRBD1|TRBV15|TRBJ1-1|-
TGTGCCACCAGCGGGGTCAGGGGGCCAGAAGACACTGAAGCTTTCTTT
CATSGVRGPEDTEAFF
>TRBD1|TRBV7-8|TRBJ1-1|once
TGTGCCAGCAGCGGACCGGGACAGGAATACACTGAAGCTTTCTTT
CASSGPGQEYTEAFF
>-|TRBV7-9|TRBJ2-3|few
TGTGCCAGCAGCCCCTTTATACGTGCGGACACAGATACGCAGTATTTT
CASSPFIRADTDTQYF
>-|TRBV14|TRBJ1-2|-
TGTGCCAGCAGCCAAATTGAGCCATTACGGGGCTACACCTTC
CASSQIEPLRGYTF
>-|TRBV19|TRBJ2-3|-
TGTGCCAGCGCCCCACGGAGGACCACCACAGATACGCAGTATTTT
CASAPRRTTTDTQYF
>TRBD2|TRBV4-1|TRBJ2-3|-
TGCGCCAGCAGCCCTGGGGAGCGGGGGTTCGCAGATACGCAGTATTTT
CASSPGERGFADTQYF
>-|TRBV2|TRBJ1-1|-
TGTGCCAGCAGATACAGGCGGGGGAACACTGAAGCTTTCTTT
CASRYRRGNTEAFF
>-|TRBV2|TRBJ1-2|-
TGTGCCAGCATGGAACAGGCCCCCAGACGGGGCTACACCTTC
CASMEQAPRRGYTF
>-|TRBV4-1|TRBJ1-5|-
TGCGCCAGCAGCCAAGTGGAGGGACAGCCCCAGCATTTT
CASSQVEGQPQHF
>TRBD2|TRBV18|TRBJ2-1|-
TGTGCCAGCTCACAAAGCGGGGGGGCCGCGGATGAGCAGTTCTTC
CASSQSGGAADEQFF